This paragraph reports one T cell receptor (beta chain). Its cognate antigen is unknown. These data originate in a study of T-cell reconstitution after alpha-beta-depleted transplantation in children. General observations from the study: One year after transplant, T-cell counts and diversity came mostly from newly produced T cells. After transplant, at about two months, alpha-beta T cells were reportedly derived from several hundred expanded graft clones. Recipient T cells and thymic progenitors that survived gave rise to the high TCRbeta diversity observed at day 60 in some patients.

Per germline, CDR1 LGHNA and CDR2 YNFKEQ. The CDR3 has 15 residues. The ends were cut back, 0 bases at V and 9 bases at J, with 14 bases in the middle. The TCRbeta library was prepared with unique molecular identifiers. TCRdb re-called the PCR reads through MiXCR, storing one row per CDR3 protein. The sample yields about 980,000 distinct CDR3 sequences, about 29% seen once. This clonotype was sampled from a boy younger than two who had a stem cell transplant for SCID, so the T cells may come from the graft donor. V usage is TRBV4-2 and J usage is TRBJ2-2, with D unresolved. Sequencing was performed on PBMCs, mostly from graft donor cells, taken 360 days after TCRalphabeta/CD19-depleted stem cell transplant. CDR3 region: CASSQEVEVHRELFF. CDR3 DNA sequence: TGTGCCAGCAGCCAAGAAGTAGAAGTTCACCGGGAGCTGTTTTTT.